Below, one TCR beta chain is given with its context. A much larger clone sits a single nucleotide away, making a read error possible. This record comes from a study of human T cells and chemical hapten exposure. Study summary: The use of 2% DPC on approximately 2 cm by approximately 2 cm of upper inner arm skin constituted sensitization.

Time point given: pre-sensitization, week 0. Stated treatment: therapeutic diphenylcyclopropenone sensitization with weekly scalp DPC. V shed 5 bases, J shed 10 bases, and the junction held 7 bases outside the gene matches. Germline assignment: CDR1 MDHEN and CDR2 SYDVKM. The CDR3 is 14 residues long. TCRdb passed the RACE reads through MiXCR, listing each CDR3 protein once. The sample shows roughly 380,000 distinct CDR3 sequences, around 5.5% of them seen only once. The chain employs TRBV28 and TRBJ1-5, with TRBD1 matching over 11 bases. The receptor was derived from a woman in her fifties or sixties with alopecia areata. Some clones in this sample may be carry-over from other donors' samples. The sample was whole blood, taken in connection with sensitization to the hapten diphenylcyclopropenone (DPC). The CDR3 DNA reads TGTGCCAGCAGTCGGACAGGGGGCTGGCATCCCCAGCATTTT. It specifies CASSRTGGWHPQHF. Complete variable domain (other parts from reference TRBV28 and TRBJ1-5): DVKVTQSSRYLVKRTGEKVFLECVQDMDHENMFWYRQDPGLGLRLIYFSYDVKMKEKGDIPEGYSVSREKKERFSLILESASTNQTSMYLCASSRTGGWHPQHFGDGTRLSIL.